Below, 14 T cell receptor beta chains from the same sample are listed, as sequenced in a study of glioma-infiltrating T cells. TCR alpha and beta CDR3 regions were amplified from RNA using iRepertoire nested multiplex PCR. One entry per CDR3 protein results from TCRdb running MiXCR on the multiplex PCR reads. In the table there are 100,000 to 150,000 distinct CDR3 sequences, around 23% of which are singletons. The sample was glioma tissue, nonneoplastic brain tissue, or PBMCs (not recorded which). Every receptor here comes from a human donor with low-grade glioma or glioblastoma, undergoing nonglioma brain surgery, or in good health (not recorded which).

Points on this clonotype: This sequence may be a read error, since a much larger clone differs from it by one base. The chain couples TRBV19 to TRBJ1-2; D might be TRBD1 (6 bases). Germline loops: CDR1 LNHDA, CDR2 SQIVND (reference sequence). This CDR3 has 12 amino acids. The CDR3 DNA reads as TGTGCCAGTGAGGACAGAAACTATTGCTACACCTTC. It is translated as CASEDRNYCYTF.

A note on this clonotype: A much more abundant neighbour one base away suggests this may be a read error. This sequence joins TRBV7-9 and TRBJ2-7, with TRBD2 matching over 7 bases. Germline V gene data show CDR1 as SEHNR and CDR2 as FQNEAQ (reference sequence). The CDR3 is made up of 13 amino acids. This CDR3 is CASSLRREGEQCF. CDR3 sequence (DNA): TGTGCCAGCAGCTTACGTAGGGAGGGTGAGCAGTGCTTC.

There are many counts of this clonotype. The chain has TRBV4-3 and TRBJ2-3, with no clear D. V lost 6 bases to trimming and J lost 0 bases, with 7 bases between them. There are 13 residues in the CDR3. Germline loops: CDR1 LGHNA, CDR2 YSLEER. In DNA form, the CDR3 reads TGCGCCAGCAGGGGTATTAGCACAGATACGCAGTATTTT. This sequence encodes CASRGISTDTQYF.

This clonotype came up many times. The V and J genes are TRBV2 and TRBJ2-7; 9 bases are shared with TRBD2. The ends lost 3 bases at V and 3 bases at J; junction bases unmatched: 6. CDR3 length: 15 residues. The germline V gene has CDR1 SNHLY and CDR2 FYNNEI. The CDR3 loop is CASSDASGNYYEQYF. For the CDR3, the DNA is TGTGCCAGCAGTGACGCTAGCGGGAACTACTACGAGCAGTACTTC.

About this clonotype itself: This may arise from a read error, as a much more abundant clone is one base away. The chain employs TRBV15 and TRBJ2-7, with a possible D match to TRBD1 (5 bases). The CDR3 is made up of 18 amino acids. Germline CDR1 LNHNV, CDR2 YYDKDF (reference sequence). The V end lost 8 bases, the J end lost 4 bases, and 30 bases lay between the germline ends. The CDR3 is CATAQRHLGQGPLYEQYF. The DNA of the CDR3 is TGTGCCACCGCCCAGAGACACCTCGGGCAGGGTCCCCTTTACGAGCAGTACTTC.

This clonotype was found many times. V usage is TRBV7-2 and J usage is TRBJ2-3; a possible D gene is TRBD1 (6 bases). Between the trimmed V and J ends, which lost 5 bases and 1 base, there was a span of 16 bases. Germline CDR1 and CDR2: SGHTA and FQGNSA. The CDR3 extends over 16 amino acids. CDR3 coding DNA: TGTGCCAGCAGCCAGCCTAGAGGGGGACGCACAGATACGCAGTATTTT. Translation: CASSQPRGGRTDTQYF. The whole variable domain, filled in from reference TRBV7-2 and TRBJ2-3, reads GAGVSQSPSNKVTEKGKDVELRCDPISGHTALYWYRQSLGQGLEFLIYFQGNSAPDKSGLPSDRFSAERTGGSVSTLTIQRTQQEDSAVYLCASSQPRGGRTDTQYFGPGTRLTVL.

This clonotype was detected ten times or more. Sequence at one end of the junction differs from germline and may be a read error. J is TRBJ2-7 and V is TRBV7-8; TRBD1 aligns across 9 bases. Germline V gene lookup returns CDR1 SGHVS and CDR2 FQNEAQ. This CDR3 comprises 13 residues. DNA of the CDR3: TGTGCCAGCAGCTTGGACGGGACAGGGTTTTTGTGGTTC. It translates to CASSLDGTGFLWF.

This clonotype was seen repeatedly, ten times or more. The gene calls are TRBV6-6 and TRBJ2-7; 7 nucleotides align to TRBD1. The CDR3 consists of 14 residues. V shed 0 bases, J shed 6 bases, and the junction held 5 bases outside the gene matches. The germline V gene has CDR1 MNHNY and CDR2 SVGAGI (reference sequence). The chain's CDR3 is CASSYSGTVSEQYF. The CDR3 DNA reads as TGTGCCAGCAGTTACTCCGGGACAGTAAGCGAGCAGTACTTC.

Judged by abundance, this clonotype is medium-sized. The gene calls are TRBV27 and TRBJ1-2; 10 bases map to TRBD1. Per the germline V gene, CDR1 is MNHEY and CDR2 is SMNVEV (reference sequence). Trimming took 5 bases from V and 4 from J; bases not matched to a gene: 7. This CDR3 is 15 amino acids long. CDR3 DNA sequence: TGTGCCAGCAGTCCGCGGACAGGGGGTGGCTATGGCTACACCTTC. The encoded protein is CASSPRTGGGYGYTF.

In its sample, this clonotype was seen many times. This sequence joins TRBV27 and TRBJ1-1; TRBD1 is a possible D gene (5 bases). The CDR3 covers 14 residues. V was clipped by 8 bases and J by 1 base, with 14 bases between them. CDR1 and CDR2 (germline): MNHEY, SMNVEV (reference sequence). This chain's CDR3 is CASAQGVSNTEAFF. The DNA of the CDR3 is TGTGCCAGCGCACAAGGGGTTTCGAACACTGAAGCTTTCTTT.

This clonotype has ten or more counts. This sequence joins TRBV28 and TRBJ2-3, with 9 bases identical to TRBD2. The CDR3 has 20 amino acids. V was pared by 3 bases and J by 6 bases, with 22 bases of the junction left unmatched. Germline V gene data show CDR1 as MDHEN and CDR2 as SYDVKM. The CDR3 protein is CASSFHRQGLAGVYPDTQYF. In DNA, the CDR3 is TGTGCCAGCAGTTTTCATAGACAGGGTTTAGCGGGAGTGTATCCCGATACGCAGTATTTT.

A remark on this clonotype: The junction departs from the called germline gene at one end, perhaps through a read error. J is TRBJ2-7 and V is TRBV5-1; 8 nucleotides align to TRBD2. CDR3 length equals 15 residues. Germline V gene data show CDR1 as SGHRS and CDR2 as YFSETQ. CDR3 in DNA: TGCGCCAGAAGCTTGGAGGGACTAGGGACCTACGAGCAGTACTTC. This gives the protein CARSLEGLGTYEQYF.

This clonotype was seen repeatedly, ten times or more. The V and J genes are TRBV6-1 and TRBJ1-5; 8 bases match TRBD1. The CDR3 consists of 14 residues. CDR1 and CDR2 from the germline V gene are MNHNS and SASEGT. Germline trimming cut 6 bases from V and 7 bases from J; bases unmatched to any gene: 8. CDR3 sequence reads: CASRPTGERQPQHF. The CDR3 DNA is TGTGCCAGCAGACCGACAGGGGAGCGACAGCCCCAGCATTTT.

The sample holds many counts of this clonotype. The chain has TRBV2 and TRBJ2-1; 10 nucleotides agree with TRBD1. This CDR3 spans 13 amino acids. From germline, CDR1 is SNHLY and CDR2 FYNNEI. Losses at the gene ends were 10 bases for V and 6 bases for J; bases not matched to a gene: 6. The CDR3 region has the DNA TGTGCCAACCTGCGGACAGGGGGCAATGAGCAGTTCTTC. Its translation: CANLRTGGNEQFF. The complete variable domain, with remaining parts taken from reference TRBV2 and TRBJ2-1, reads EPEVTQTPSHQVTQMGQEVILRCVPISNHLYFYWYRQILGQKVEFLVSFYNNEISEKSEIFDDQFSVERPDGSNFTLKIRSTKLEDSAMYFCANLRTGGNEQFFGPGTRLTVL.